The 3 T cell receptor beta chains presented below share a single source sample, sequenced in a study of T-cell reconstitution after alpha-beta-depleted transplantation in children. A TCRbeta library incorporating unique molecular identifiers was prepared. TCRdb re-derived calls from the PCR reads in MiXCR, one entry per CDR3 protein. This sample has around 5,000 distinct CDR3 sequences, with approximately 27% found just once. The material was PBMCs, mostly from graft donor cells, obtained 60 days after TCRalphabeta/CD19-depleted stem cell transplant. These receptors originate from a male patient between 2 and 10 years old who had a stem cell transplant for acute lymphoblastic leukemia, so the T cells may come from the graft donor.

This clonotype was seen a single time. It may be a read error: a sequence one base away is much more abundant. The V and J genes are TRBV7-3 and TRBJ2-5, with unresolved D. CDR1 and CDR2 (germline): SGHTA, FQGTGA. The CDR3 spans 11 residues. The CDR3 DNA is TGTGCCAGCAGCTTAAAAGAGCCCCAGTACTTC. It translates to CASSLKEPQYF. Full variable domain (missing parts from reference TRBV7-3 and TRBJ2-5): GAGVSQTPSNKVTEKGKYVELRCDPISGHTALYWYRQSLGQGPEFLIYFQGTGAADDSGLPNDRFFAVRPEGSVSTLKIQRTERGDSAVYLCASSLKEPQYFGPGTRLLVL.

About this clonotype: Possible read error: a much larger clone is one base away. V usage is TRBV3-1 and J usage is TRBJ2-1; no firm D call. Germline lookup yields CDR1 LGHDT and CDR2 YNNKEL (reference sequence). This CDR3 is 14 amino acids long. In nucleotides, the CDR3 is TGTTCCAGCAGCCAAGAGTTAATCCACAATGAGCAGTTCTTC. It is translated as CSSSQELIHNEQFF.

This clonotype counts as medium-sized. V gene TRBV29-1 combines with J gene TRBJ2-4; D not certain. The CDR3 has 15 amino acids. V was trimmed by 0 bases and J by 7 bases, leaving 16 bases between them. Germline V lookup: CDR1 SQVTM, CDR2 ANQGSEA. DNA of the CDR3: TGCAGCGTTGAAGATCTCGGAGAGGTGGAGAACATTCAGTACTTC. This gives the protein CSVEDLGEVENIQYF.